This T cell receptor (beta chain) was recovered during a study of CXCR3-negative and CXCR3-positive naive CD8 T cells. Study information: With about 1.5 +/- 0.3 million reads per library, the TRB reads numbered about 135 million in total. Study-wide findings and caveats: Relative to CXCR3-negative naive cells, CXCR3-positive naive cells had more hydrophobic TRB CDR3s. Diversity in memory CD8+ cells fell much lower than the comparably high levels seen in both naive subsets. Memory, not naive, CXCR3-negative and CXCR3-positive cells differed in TRBV-TRBJ usage.

5' RACE that incorporated UMI labels was used to prepare the TRB cDNA libraries. TCRdb reprocessed the 5' RACE reads and keeps a single row for each CDR3 protein, giving no DNA. The sample includes 50,000 to 70,000 distinct CDR3 sequences. With regard to this clonotype: The antigen is undetermined.

CDR1 is MGHRA, CDR2 YSYEKL, per germline. The CDR3 consists of 13 residues. The CD45RO-CCR7+CD27+CD95- phenotype denoted naive CD8+ T cells. The rearrangement joins TRBV4-1 to TRBJ2-2. Sequenced input: naive CXCR3+ CD8+ T cells from blood. Documented subset: CD45RO-CCR7+CD27+CD95- naive CD8+ T cells expressing CXCR3 (TNR3+). The TCR sequence derives from a human donor in good health. Some clones in this sample may be carry-over from other donors' samples. CDR3 region: CASSQARDGELFF.